These T cell receptor beta chains were read from a single sample in a study of OX40 agonist ivuxolimab in advanced cancers. Profiled with immunoSEQ multiplex PCR; TCRdb holds only in-frame clones, not every one. The sample lists around 70,000 clones, approximately 87% occurring once. Sequences were derived from CD4+ or CD8+ T cells sorted from blood, sampled in a trial of the OX40 agonist ivuxolimab. All receptors derive from an adult with an advanced solid tumor such as melanoma, head and neck, liver or kidney cancer. Both conserved end residues are part of each CDR3. The D gene is left open where the match is weak. Expanded clones are given a class, and other clones once, few, many or no size at all.

J | V | size | D | DNA | CDR3
TRBJ2-7 | TRBV5-6 | - | - | TGTGCCAGCAGCTACGACAGTCCGGCGGAATTCTCCTACGAGCAGTACTTC | CASSYDSPAEFSYEQYF
TRBJ1-2 | TRBV7-6 | - | TRBD1 | TGTGCCAGCGGGGGGACAGCTAACTATGGCTACACCTTC | CASGGTANYGYTF
TRBJ1-1 | TRBV7-9 | few | - | TGTGCCAGCAAGGAAGGACCAGACACTGAAGCTTTCTTT | CASKEGPDTEAFF
TRBJ1-1 | TRBV4-1 | - | - | TGCGCCAGCAGCCAAGATTTCGCGGCAGCGTCAAAAGCTTTCTTT | CASSQDFAAASKAFF
TRBJ2-3 | TRBV2 | - | TRBD2 | TGTGCCAGCAAAAAACTAGCGGGGGGCGAAGATACGCAGTATTTT | CASKKLAGGEDTQYF
TRBJ2-1 | TRBV6-4 | once | TRBD2 | TGTGCCAGCAGTGAAAGGACGCGGCGGGAGGCGAGTGAGCAGTTCTTC | CASSERTRREASEQFF
TRBJ1-1 | TRBV9 | - | TRBD1 | TGTGCCAGCAGCCCCGGGGACAGAGCGAACACTGAAGCTTTCTTT | CASSPGDRANTEAFF
TRBJ2-5 | TRBV5-4 | - | - | TGTGCCAGCAGCCATCAAGGGCTCGACCAAGAGACCCAGTACTTC | CASSHQGLDQETQYF
TRBJ1-6 | TRBV2 | - | - | TGTGCCAGCAGTGAAAGTTCACCCCTCCACTTT | CASSESSPLHF
TRBJ2-1 | TRBV10-3 | - | TRBD2 | TGTGCCATCAGTGGACTAGCGGGATTCTACAATGAGCAGTTCTTC | CAISGLAGFYNEQFF
TRBJ2-3 | TRBV7-6 | - | TRBD2 | TGTGCCAGCAGCCCACTAGCGGGATCCCCAGATACGCAGTATTTT | CASSPLAGSPDTQYF
TRBJ1-2 | TRBV10-3 | - | - | TGTGCCATCAGTGAGTCGGGGAGGACTAACTATGGCTACACCTTC | CAISESGRTNYGYTF
TRBJ1-2 | TRBV10-3 | - | TRBD1 | TGTGCCATCAGTTCTACTATCGGACAGGAGCTCTATGGCTACACCTTC | CAISSTIGQELYGYTF
TRBJ1-2 | TRBV28 | - | - | TGTGCCAGCAGTTTGGGGGGGGACTATGGCTACACCTTC | CASSLGGDYGYTF
TRBJ2-1 | TRBV19 | - | TRBD2 | TGTGCCAGTAGGCCACGGTCCGGGAGGACCTACAATGAGCAGTTCTTC | CASRPRSGRTYNEQFF
TRBJ1-1 | TRBV19 | - | - | TGTGCCAGTAGTCCGACAGTGAACACTGAAGCTTTCTTT | CASSPTVNTEAFF
TRBJ2-3 | TRBV20-1 | - | - | TGCAGTGCCAGCAAGACAGATACGCAGTATTTT | CSASKTDTQYF
TRBJ1-1 | TRBV4-1 | - | - | TGCGCCAGCAGCCGAACAACGTTCACATCGAACACTGAAGCTTTCTTT | CASSRTTFTSNTEAFF
TRBJ1-2 | TRBV7-6 | - | - | TGTGCCAGCAGTCTAGGGGGCTATGGCTACACCTTC | CASSLGGYGYTF
TRBJ1-5 | TRBV6-5 | once | - | TGTGCCAGCAGTTCGGGAGGGGCTGGCAGTCAGCCCCAGCATTTT | CASSSGGAGSQPQHF
TRBJ1-4 | TRBV4-3 | - | - | TGCGCCAGCAGCCAAGACCTCGGGGTAGCGCCTAATGAAAAACTGTTTTTT | CASSQDLGVAPNEKLFF
TRBJ1-3 | TRBV30 | - | - | TGTGCCTGGAGTGTACAATTGGGTCTATCGGGAAACACCATATATTTT | CAWSVQLGLSGNTIYF
TRBJ2-5 | TRBV29-1 | - | TRBD2 | TGCAGCGGGGGGTTAGCGGGGTCAGAGACCCAGTACTTC | CSGGLAGSETQYF
TRBJ2-7 | TRBV11-3 | - | - | TGTGCCAGCAGCTTAATCGGCCCCCAATCAGAGCAGTACTTC | CASSLIGPQSEQYF
TRBJ1-1 | TRBV6-5 | - | - | TGTGCCAGCAGTTACTCGGGCAGGGGAAGGACTGAAGCTTTCTTT | CASSYSGRGRTEAFF
TRBJ2-7 | TRBV30 | few | TRBD1 | TGTGCCTGGAGTCCGGGACAGGGTATACCCTACGAGCAGTACTTC | CAWSPGQGIPYEQYF
TRBJ2-5 | TRBV5-6 | - | - | TGTGCCAGCAGCTTGTTCCTGGGCTTGGAGACCCAGTACTTC | CASSLFLGLETQYF
TRBJ2-7 | TRBV6-5 | - | TRBD1 | TGTGCCAGCAGTTACGACTCAGGGGGCTCCTACGAGCAGTACTTC | CASSYDSGGSYEQYF
TRBJ1-3 | TRBV5-4 | once | - | TGTGCCAGCAGCTTTAAGTCCGCTGGAAACACCATATATTTT | CASSFKSAGNTIYF
TRBJ1-2 | TRBV7-2 | - | - | TGTGCCAGCAGCTTCCGAGGCTGGGCTGGCACCTTC | CASSFRGWAGTF
TRBJ1-3 | TRBV6-5 | - | TRBD1 | TGTGCCAGCAGTTCGAAACCGACAGGGCCTGGAAACACCATATATTTT | CASSSKPTGPGNTIYF
TRBJ1-3 | TRBV19 | - | - | TGTGCCAGTAGTTCCTGGGGACCGACCCGGCACACCATATATTTT | CASSSWGPTRHTIYF
TRBJ2-1 | TRBV7-2 | - | TRBD2 | TGTGCCAGCAGCTTTATAGCGGGGGGAGGTTACAATGAGCAGTTCTTC | CASSFIAGGGYNEQFF
TRBJ2-6 | TRBV27 | - | TRBD1 | TGTGCCAGCACGAGGGAGGGACAGGGTTTAAGGGGGGCCAACGTCCTGACTTTC | CASTREGQGLRGANVLTF
TRBJ1-2 | TRBV19 | once | TRBD1 | TGTGCCAGTAGGTTGCCGGGACAGGGGAGCCATGGCTACACCTTC | CASRLPGQGSHGYTF
TRBJ2-1 | TRBV14 | once | TRBD1 | TGTGCCAGCAGCCAGGTAGGGGGCGATGAGCAGTTCTTC | CASSQVGGDEQFF
TRBJ1-1 | TRBV18 | - | - | TGTGCCAGCTCACAAAACCGGGGCATGAACACTGAAGCTTTCTTT | CASSQNRGMNTEAFF
TRBJ2-7 | TRBV7-8 | - | TRBD2 | TGTGCCAGCAGCCCGCCGGGGGGAGAGCAGTACTTC | CASSPPGGEQYF
TRBJ1-6 | TRBV5-1 | - | - | TGCGCCAGCAGCTTGGGGCAGGCCTATAATTCACCCCTCCACTTT | CASSLGQAYNSPLHF
TRBJ1-2 | TRBV28 | - | - | TGTGCCAGCTCAATCCCCCCTAACTATGGCTACACCTTC | CASSIPPNYGYTF
TRBJ2-2 | TRBV19 | - | TRBD1 | TGTGCCAGTAGTATCTGGCAGGGGGCGGTAATTGCCGGGGAGCTGTTTTTT | CASSIWQGAVIAGELFF
TRBJ1-1 | TRBV7-3 | - | - | TGTGCCAGCAGCTCACAGTTAAACACTGAAGCTTTCTTT | CASSSQLNTEAFF
TRBJ1-2 | TRBV9 | few | TRBD1 | TGTGCCAGCAGCGCAGGGACAGGGGCTCTCTATGGCTACACCTTC | CASSAGTGALYGYTF
TRBJ2-5 | TRBV18 | once | TRBD1 | TGTGCCAGCTCACCACAGATTGGGACAGGGAAAGAGACCCAGTACTTC | CASSPQIGTGKETQYF
TRBJ1-3 | TRBV7-6 | - | - | TGTGCCAGCAGTTCCCTTACCAGGGAAGGAAACACCATATATTTT | CASSSLTREGNTIYF
TRBJ2-7 | TRBV11-1 | few | - | TGTGCCAGCAGCCGCCCGGGGGTCTACGAGCAGTACTTC | CASSRPGVYEQYF